The 9 T cell receptor beta chains given below trace back to one sample, sequenced in a study of blood T cell repertoires in COVID-19. Libraries were prepared by immunoSEQ multiplex PCR; TCRdb keeps only in-frame clonotypes and omits some of them. This repertoire shows roughly 200,000 clones, 75% to 85% found once; its top ten account for 13%. Input material: peripheral blood. These receptors came from a human donor in a cohort sampled during active COVID-19.

This clone showed up just once. This chain uses TRBV18 with TRBJ1-5; the match to TRBD1 covers 8 bases. V shed 3 bases, J shed 4 bases, and the junction held 8 bases outside the gene matches. The CDR3 length is 16 residues. Germline V lookup: CDR1 KGHSH, CDR2 LQKENI. CDR3 nucleotides: TGTGCCAGCTCACCCGGACAGGGCGGACCTAATCAGCCCCAGCATTTT. Protein: CASSPGQGGPNQPQHF.

V is TRBV28 and J is TRBJ2-1; D may be TRBD1 (5 bases). In germline, CDR1 is MDHEN, CDR2 SYDVKM. Between the trimmed V and J ends, which lost 3 bases and 4 bases, there was a span of 13 bases. This CDR3 comprises 15 residues. CDR3 in amino acids: CASSFVRAVYNEQFF. For the CDR3, the DNA is TGTGCCAGCAGTTTCGTCAGGGCGGTTTACAATGAGCAGTTCTTC.

The chain is built from TRBV6-1 and TRBJ1-5; TRBD1 aligns across 10 bases. Germline CDR1 and CDR2: MNHNS and SASEGT. V lost 7 bases to trimming and J lost 7 bases; unmatched junction nucleotides: 10. The CDR3 contains 15 residues. CDR3 residues: CASTKTGGIGQPQHF. DNA of the CDR3: TGTGCCAGCACTAAGACAGGGGGCATTGGCCAGCCCCAGCATTTT.

The genes are TRBV7-9 and TRBJ2-1, with TRBD1 matching 7 bases. Germline V lookup: CDR1 SEHNR, CDR2 FQNEAQ (reference sequence). V was clipped by 6 bases and J by 6 bases; unmatched bases: 8. The CDR3 consists of 14 residues. The CDR3 here is CASRSSGGGNEQFF. For the CDR3, the DNA is TGTGCCAGCAGGTCCTCAGGGGGTGGCAATGAGCAGTTCTTC.

The chain links TRBV12-2 to TRBJ1-3; the D call TRBD1 from the table was never checked on the DNA. TRBV12-2 represents a pseudogene. CDR3 length: 14 amino acids. Here the CDR3 reads CAGRQLCSGNTIYF. CDR3 DNA: TGTGCAGGAAGACAGCTTTGCTCTGGAAACACCATATATTTT.

The chain is built from TRBV30 and TRBJ1-4; TRBD1 aligns across 10 bases. Germline V gene sequence: CDR1 GTSNPN, CDR2 SVGIG (reference sequence). There are 14 residues in the CDR3. With V trimmed by 6 bases and J by 3 bases, 4 bases remained unmatched. DNA of the CDR3: TGTGCCTGTATGACAGGGGGCTCTAATGAAAAACTGTTTTTT. This encodes CACMTGGSNEKLFF. The entire variable domain, with the rest obtained from reference TRBV30 and TRBJ1-4, is as follows: SQTIHQWPATLVQPVGSPLSLECTVEGTSNPNLYWYRQAAGRGLQLLFYSVGIGQISSEVPQNLSASRPQDRQFILSSKKLLLSDSGFYLCACMTGGSNEKLFFGSGTQLSVL.

DNA for the CDR3: TGTGCCAGCCACCGGGACAGGGTTGAAAAACTGTTTTTT. Translation gives CASHRDRVEKLFF. The V and J genes are TRBV2 and TRBJ1-4; TRBD1 matches at 9 bases. CDR3 length: 13 residues. Germline loops: CDR1 SNHLY, CDR2 FYNNEI. The ends lost 8 bases at V and 7 bases at J; junction bases unmatched: 5.

This chain connects TRBV5-1 to TRBJ2-2; 9 bases are shared with TRBD1. Trimming removed 0 bases from V and 4 bases from J; junction bases left unmatched: 13. The CDR3 consists of 19 residues. Germline loops: CDR1 SGHRS, CDR2 YFSETQ. The CDR3 coding sequence is TGCGCCAGCAGCTTGGTTCCCCCCGGGACAGGGATCGGCACCGGGGAGCTGTTTTTT. Residues: CASSLVPPGTGIGTGELFF.

This clone showed up just a few times. The V call is TRBV18, the J call TRBJ2-2; 12 bases are a match to TRBD2. The CDR3 loop spans 17 amino acids. Losses at the gene ends were 5 bases for V and 4 bases for J; bases not matched to a gene: 8. Looked up from germline, CDR1 is KGHSH and CDR2 is LQKENI. The CDR3 reads CASSTTSGSVGTGELFF. CDR3 bases: TGTGCCAGCTCAACGACTAGCGGGAGCGTCGGCACCGGGGAGCTGTTTTTT. The whole variable domain, filled in from reference TRBV18 and TRBJ2-2, reads NAGVMQNPRHLVRRRGQEARLRCSPMKGHSHVYWYRQLPEEGLKFMVYLQKENIIDESGMPKERFSAEFPKEGPSILRIQQVVRGDSAAYFCASSTTSGSVGTGELFFGEGSRLTVL.